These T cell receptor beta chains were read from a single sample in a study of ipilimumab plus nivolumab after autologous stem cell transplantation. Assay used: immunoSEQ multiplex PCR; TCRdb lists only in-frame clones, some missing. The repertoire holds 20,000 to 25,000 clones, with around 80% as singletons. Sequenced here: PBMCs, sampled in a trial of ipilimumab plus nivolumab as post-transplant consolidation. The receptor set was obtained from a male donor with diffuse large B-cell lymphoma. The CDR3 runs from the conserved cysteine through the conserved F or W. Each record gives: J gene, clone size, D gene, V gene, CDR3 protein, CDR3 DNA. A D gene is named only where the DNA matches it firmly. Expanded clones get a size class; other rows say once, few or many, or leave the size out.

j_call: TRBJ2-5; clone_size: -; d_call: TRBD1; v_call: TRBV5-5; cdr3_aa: CASSGGTGGPETQYF; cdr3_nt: TGTGCCAGCAGCGGAGGGACAGGGGGCCCAGAGACCCAGTACTTC
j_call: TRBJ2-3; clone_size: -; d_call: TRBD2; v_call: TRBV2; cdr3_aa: CASRPRLARDTQYF; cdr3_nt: TGTGCCAGCAGACCTAGACTAGCGCGAGATACGCAGTATTTT
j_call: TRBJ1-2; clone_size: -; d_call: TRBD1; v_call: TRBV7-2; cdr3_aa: CASSLRDRPLNTF; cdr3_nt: TGTGCCAGCAGCTTAAGGGACAGGCCCCTTAACACCTTC
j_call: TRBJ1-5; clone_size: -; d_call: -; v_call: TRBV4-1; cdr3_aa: CASSQGASTRGDQPQHF; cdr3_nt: TGCGCCAGCAGCCAAGGCGCTTCAACCCGGGGGGATCAGCCCCAGCATTTT
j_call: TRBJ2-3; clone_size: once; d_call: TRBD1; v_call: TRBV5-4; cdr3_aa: CASSHGQVTDTQYF; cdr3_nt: TGTGCCAGCAGCCATGGACAGGTGACAGATACGCAGTATTTT
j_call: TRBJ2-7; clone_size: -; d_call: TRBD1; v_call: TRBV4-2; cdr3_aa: CASSQTSGTGYEQYF; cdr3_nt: TGTGCCAGCAGCCAGACCTCCGGGACAGGGTACGAGCAGTACTTC
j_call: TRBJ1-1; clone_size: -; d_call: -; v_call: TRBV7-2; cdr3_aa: CASRTASSAGAFF; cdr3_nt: TGTGCCAGCAGGACAGCCAGCAGTGCTGGGGCTTTCTTT
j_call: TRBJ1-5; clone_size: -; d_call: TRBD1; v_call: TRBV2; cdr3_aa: CASSEQGGNQPQHF; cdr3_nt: TGTGCCAGCAGTGAACAGGGGGGCAATCAGCCCCAGCATTTT
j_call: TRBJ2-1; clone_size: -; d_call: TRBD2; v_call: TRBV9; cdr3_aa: CASSEGTSGALYNEQFF; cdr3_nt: TGTGCCAGCAGCGAAGGGACTAGCGGGGCTCTCTACAATGAGCAGTTCTTC
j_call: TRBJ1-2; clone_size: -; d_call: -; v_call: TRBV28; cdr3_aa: CASTSPLGGPFYGYTF; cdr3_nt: TGTGCCAGCACCTCCCCCTTGGGGGGGCCGTTCTATGGCTACACCTTC
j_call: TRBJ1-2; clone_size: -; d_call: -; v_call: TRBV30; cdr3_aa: CAWSLGDRLYGYTF; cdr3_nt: TGTGCCTGGAGCCTAGGGGACCGCCTCTATGGCTACACCTTC
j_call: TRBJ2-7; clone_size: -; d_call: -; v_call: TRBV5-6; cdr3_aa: CASSRIDGAGSYEQYF; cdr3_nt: TGTGCCAGCAGCCGGATCGATGGGGCGGGCTCCTACGAGCAGTACTTC
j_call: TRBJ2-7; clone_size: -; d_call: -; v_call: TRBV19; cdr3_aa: CASRPGRYEQYF; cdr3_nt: TGTGCCAGTAGACCCGGGCGGTACGAGCAGTACTTC
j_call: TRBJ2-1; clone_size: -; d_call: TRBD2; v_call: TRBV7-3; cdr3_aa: CASSSRGAGGPEQFF; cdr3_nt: TGTGCCAGCAGCTCCCGGGGAGCGGGGGGGCCTGAGCAGTTCTTC
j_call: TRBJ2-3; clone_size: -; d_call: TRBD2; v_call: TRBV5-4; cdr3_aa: CASSFDLAGGYGPDTQYF; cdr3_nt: TGTGCCAGCAGCTTCGATCTAGCGGGGGGGTACGGCCCAGATACGCAGTATTTT
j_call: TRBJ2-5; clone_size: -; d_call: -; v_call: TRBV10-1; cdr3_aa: CASSESPGPKETQYF; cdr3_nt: TGCGCCAGCAGTGAGTCTCCAGGTCCCAAAGAGACCCAGTACTTC
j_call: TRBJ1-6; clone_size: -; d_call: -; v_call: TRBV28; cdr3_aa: CASSSSRGYNSPLHF; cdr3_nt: TGTGCCAGCAGCTCTAGTCGGGGGTATAATTCACCCCTCCACTTT